The 20 T cell receptor beta chains in this list originate from one sample, sequenced in a study of T cell repertoires in cytomegalovirus infection. Their cognate antigens are unknown. TCRdb called the reads again in MiXCR, with one record for every CDR3 protein. This repertoire shows roughly 170,000 distinct CDR3 sequences, roughly 20% found once; its top ten account for 25%. This specimen was CD8+ T cells from cultured PBMCs, taken from culture after CMV antigen stimulation. These receptors originate from a human donor in good health (CMV status not recorded). Some clones in this sample may be carry-over from other donors' samples.

This clonotype came up many times. The rearrangement links TRBV7-2 to TRBJ2-3; 8 nucleotides match TRBD2. This CDR3 is 16 amino acids long. CDR1 and CDR2 from the germline V gene are SGHTA and FQGNSA. V shed 4 bases and J 3 bases; nucleotides not matched to a gene: 9. The CDR3 reads CASSSEGLAGTDTQYF. CDR3 sequence (DNA): TGTGCCAGCAGCTCAGAAGGCCTAGCGGGTACAGATACGCAGTATTTT.

This clonotype appeared once. The V gene is TRBV7-2, the J gene TRBJ2-4; D is uncertain. CDR1 and CDR2 (germline): SGHTA, FQGNSA. CDR3 length equals 13 residues. Trimming left V 6 bases short and J 8 bases short, with 14 bases between. CDR3 amino acids: CASRLPTGDIQYF. In nucleotides, the CDR3 is TGTGCCAGCAGATTACCTACTGGGGACATTCAGTACTTC. The variable domain in full, with the rest retrieved from reference TRBV7-2 and TRBJ2-4, is GAGVSQSPSNKVTEKGKDVELRCDPISGHTALYWYRQSLGQGLEFLIYFQGNSAPDKSGLPSDRFSAERTGGSVSTLTIQRTQQEDSAVYLCASRLPTGDIQYFGAGTRLSVL.

The V gene is TRBV5-1, the J gene TRBJ1-4, with D unresolved. Germline-derived CDR1 and CDR2 are SGHRS and YFSETQ. The CDR3 spans 14 residues. V was cut by 0 bases and J by 6 bases, with 9 bases left in between. The CDR3 region is CASSLGVNDEKLFF. CDR3 coding DNA: TGCGCCAGCAGCTTGGGGGTCAACGATGAAAAACTGTTTTTT.

The gene calls are TRBV12-3 or TRBV12-4 and TRBJ1-1; D perhaps matches TRBD1 (6 bases). The CDR3 consists of 14 residues. Trimming stripped 3 bases from V and 1 base from J, with 9 bases between. The CDR3 region has the DNA TGTGCCAGCAGTTTGGACAGTTCGAACACTGAAGCTTTCTTT. The encoded protein is CASSLDSSNTEAFF.

This clonotype was picked up a small number of times. This rearrangement joins TRBV4-1 to TRBJ2-1; no firm D call. V was clipped by 3 bases and J by 5 bases, with 5 bases between them. CDR1 is MGHRA, CDR2 YSYEKL, per germline. CDR3 length equals 12 residues. This CDR3 is CASSQGNNEQFF. Here the CDR3 DNA reads TGCGCCAGCAGCCAGGGTAACAATGAGCAGTTCTTC.

This chain connects TRBV20-1 to TRBJ2-1, with 11 bases that match TRBD1. Trimming cost V 5 bases and J 4 bases; bases outside gene matches: 16. CDR3 size: 18 residues. The germline gives CDR1 DFQATT, CDR2 SNEGSKA (reference sequence). The CDR3: CSAEDLGQGVFIYNEQFF. The CDR3 nucleotides read TGCAGTGCTGAAGACCTGGGACAGGGGGTTTTTATTTACAATGAGCAGTTCTTC.

Concerning this clonotype: A much larger clone differs from this one at a single base, so this may be a read error. This chain links TRBV7-2 with TRBJ2-1; D gene unclear. Germline V gives CDR1 SGHTA, CDR2 FQGNSA. This CDR3 has 14 residues. V lost 1 base, J lost 9 bases, and 13 bases lay in between. As DNA, the CDR3 is TGTGCCAGCAGCTTAGAATCGTCCATGGGTGAGCAGTTCTTC. This gives the protein CASSLESSMGEQFF. The full variable domain, rest sourced from reference TRBV7-2 and TRBJ2-1, is GAGVSQSPSNKVTEKGKDVELRCDPISGHTALYWYRQSLGQGLEFLIYFQGNSAPDKSGLPSDRFSAERTGGSVSTLTIQRTQQEDSAVYLCASSLESSMGEQFFGPGTRLTVL.

This chain links TRBV10-3 with TRBJ2-7; D possibly matches TRBD1 or TRBD2 (5 bases each). CDR1 and CDR2 from the germline V gene are ENHRY and SYGVKD. CDR3 length: 15 amino acids. V gave up 4 bases and J gave up 5 bases, with 18 bases separating them. CDR3: CAISGVTGTVDEQYF. The CDR3 DNA reads as TGTGCCATCAGTGGGGTAACCGGGACCGTCGACGAGCAGTACTTC.

As to this clonotype: At one boundary the junction diverges from the germline segment, which might be a read error. The gene calls are TRBV7-2 and TRBJ1-1; TRBD1 might be the D (6 bases). This CDR3 spans 13 amino acids. Germline V gene lookup returns CDR1 SGHTA and CDR2 FQGNSA. Here the CDR3 DNA reads TGTGCCAGCAGCATACGGACAGCCCCTGAAGCTTACTTT. Protein: CASSIRTAPEAYF.

This clonotype was detected only a few times. This chain uses TRBV7-2 with TRBJ2-4; 9 nucleotides align to TRBD1. The V gene's germline CDR1 is SGHTA and CDR2 FQGNSA. The V and J ends lost 4 bases and 0 bases, in that order; junction bases with no gene match: 10. The CDR3 has 18 residues. DNA of the CDR3: TGTGCCAGCAGCTGGGGACAGGGAAGTCTCCCAGCCAAAAACATTCAGTACTTC. Translation gives CASSWGQGSLPAKNIQYF.

Only a few counts were recorded for this clonotype. This chain links TRBV6-2 or TRBV6-3 with TRBJ2-7; D unresolved. This CDR3 has 16 amino acids. The V gene's germline CDR1 is MNHEY and CDR2 SVGEGT. V lost 6 bases to trimming and J lost 2 bases, with 20 bases between them. CDR3 amino acids: CASSYIGSGIPYEQYF. The CDR3 bases are TGTGCCAGCAGCTACATCGGCTCCGGAATCCCCTACGAGCAGTACTTC.

This clonotype showed up just a few times. The chain is built from TRBV27 and TRBJ2-1, with D possibly TRBD1 on 6 matching bases. V was shortened by 4 bases and J by 8 bases, with 18 bases between the two germline ends. There are 15 residues in the CDR3. Looked up from germline, CDR1 is MNHEY and CDR2 is SMNVEV (reference sequence). The CDR3 DNA sequence: TGTGCCAGCAGTTCACAGGGTCCCCTAGGGTATGAGCAGTTCTTC. Its translation: CASSSQGPLGYEQFF.

The rearrangement links TRBV29-1 to TRBJ1-2; 9 bases match TRBD1. V was clipped by 3 bases and J by 4 bases; unmatched bases: 15. The CDR3 extends over 17 amino acids. Germline V gene lookup returns CDR1 SQVTM and CDR2 ANQGSEA. Here the CDR3 reads CSVETSRGTGYTYGYTF. The CDR3 nucleotides read TGCAGCGTTGAGACTTCGCGGGGGACAGGGTATACCTATGGCTACACCTTC.

At least ten counts were recorded for this clonotype. This chain uses TRBV6-5 with TRBJ2-1; D tentatively fits TRBD1 or TRBD2 (6 bases each). The CDR3 consists of 16 residues. Trimming cost V 0 bases and J 2 bases, with 11 bases left between them. The V gene's germline CDR1 is MNHEY and CDR2 SVGAGI. The CDR3 DNA sequence: TGTGCCAGCAGTTACTCGTCGGGGGCGACCTACAATGAGCAGTTCTTC. Translating gives CASSYSSGATYNEQFF.

This clonotype appeared a few times. The gene calls are TRBV6-2 or TRBV6-3 and TRBJ2-3, with 10 nucleotides matching TRBD1. V lost 5 bases, J lost 5 bases, and 4 bases stayed unmatched. CDR1 MNHEY and CDR2 SVGEGT come from the germline V gene. This CDR3 has 14 residues. Here the CDR3 DNA reads TGTGCCAGCAGTGGGACAGGGGAGGTAGATACGCAGTATTTT. Translating gives CASSGTGEVDTQYF.

This clonotype has more than one count but fewer than ten. The chain links TRBV27 to TRBJ1-1; unclear D gene. Per germline, CDR1 MNHEY and CDR2 SMNVEV (reference sequence). V was clipped by 3 bases and J by 3 bases, with 11 bases between them. The CDR3 spans 14 residues. The CDR3 loop is CASSLGWLDTEAFF. The DNA for the CDR3 is TGTGCCAGCAGTTTGGGATGGTTGGACACTGAAGCTTTCTTT.

This clonotype has only one observation. The chain carries TRBV12-3 or TRBV12-4 and TRBJ1-6; D gene uncertain. The CDR3 sequence is 14 residues long. Trimming shortened V by 4 bases and J by 2 bases, and 6 bases separated the two germline ends. CDR3 DNA: TGTGCCAGCAGTTCCACAGCCTATAATTCACCCCTCCACTTT. Amino acids: CASSSTAYNSPLHF.

The V call is TRBV7-2, the J call TRBJ2-7; the match to TRBD2 covers 8 bases. Germline V CDR1 and CDR2: SGHTA, FQGNSA. V trimming: 4 bases; J trimming: 12 bases; junction bases outside the gene matches: 17. CDR3 length: 15 amino acids. The CDR3 DNA reads as TGTGCCAGCAGCTCGCCAAGCGGGGGCCCTCCCAGCGTGTACTTC. The encoded protein is CASSSPSGGPPSVYF.

This clonotype was counted a few times. The chain is built from TRBV5-6 and TRBJ1-2, with D possibly being TRBD1 (5 bases). The germline V gene has CDR1 SGHDT and CDR2 YYEEEE. Trimming cost V 6 bases and J 4 bases, with 19 bases left between them. The CDR3 spans 15 residues. In DNA, the CDR3 is TGTGCCAGCACCAACGCCAACCCGGGGGGCTATGGCTACACCTTC. As protein: CASTNANPGGYGYTF.

This chain links TRBV7-6 with TRBJ2-7, with TRBD2 identical over 8 bases. The germline CDR1 and CDR2 sequences are SGHVS and FNYEAQ. V trimming: 2 bases; J trimming: 1 base; junction bases outside the gene matches: 4. This CDR3 is 15 amino acids long. The CDR3 loop reads CASSLFSGGSYEQYF. As DNA, the CDR3 is TGTGCCAGCAGCTTATTCAGCGGGGGATCCTACGAGCAGTACTTC.